This T cell receptor beta chain was identified in a study of OX40 agonist ivuxolimab in advanced cancers. Overall study: Every 2 weeks, ivuxolimab was infused into the patients intravenously at between 0.01 and 10 mg/kg. There were three patients with partial responses, one having hepatocellular carcinoma and two cutaneous melanoma.

Between the trimmed V and J ends, which lost 1 base and 0 bases, there was a span of 7 bases. Germline lookup yields CDR1 SGHTA and CDR2 FQGTGA. The CDR3 runs to 15 residues. This table comes from immunoSEQ multiplex PCR, and its TCRdb copy is limited to in-frame clones, with some not included. The sample has over 60,000 clones, 75% to 90% seen once. This specimen was CD4+ or CD8+ T cells sorted from blood, taken in a trial of the OX40 agonist ivuxolimab. The V and J genes are TRBV7-3 and TRBJ2-1; D is ambiguous. This sequence was found in an adult with an advanced solid tumor such as melanoma, head and neck, liver or kidney cancer. CDR3 coding DNA: TGTGCCAGCAGCTTAATGCAGAGCTCCTACAATGAGCAGTTCTTC. Amino acids: CASSLMQSSYNEQFF.